The rows below give T cell receptor beta chains drawn from one sample of a study of blood T cell repertoires in COVID-19. Clones were read by immunoSEQ multiplex PCR, and TCRdb kept only the in-frame ones, dropping some. Here the sample spans roughly 220,000 clones, roughly nine tenths being singletons. Source material: PBMCs or T cells enriched from blood (not recorded which). All receptors come from a young woman in a cohort exposed to, infected with or recovered from COVID-19 (not recorded which). CDR3s include the opening cysteine and the closing phenylalanine or tryptophan. A D gene is named only where the DNA matches it firmly. The size of a clone is reported for some rows only, either as once, few or many, or as a class for expanded clones.

TRBJ2-3,.,TRBV27,TRBD2,CASSLWTSSTDTQYF,TGTGCCAGCAGTTTATGGACTAGCTCCACAGATACGCAGTATTTT
TRBJ1-1,.,TRBV18,TRBD1,CASSPREGASTEAFF,TGTGCCAGCTCACCACGAGAGGGGGCCAGCACTGAAGCTTTCTTT
TRBJ1-3,.,TRBV7-2,TRBD1,CASTQDRGKDTIYF,TGTGCCAGCACCCAAGACAGGGGAAAGGACACCATATATTTT
TRBJ2-4,once,TRBV28,TRBD2,CASTEAGGGKNIQYF,TGTGCCAGCACCGAAGCGGGGGGAGGGAAAAACATTCAGTACTTC
TRBJ1-1,.,TRBV5-4,.,CASSRVQVSTEAFF,TGTGCCAGCAGCCGAGTACAGGTGAGCACTGAAGCTTTCTTT
TRBJ1-2,.,TRBV5-1,TRBD1,CASSVRGQGASGYTF,TGCGCCAGCAGCGTGCGGGGGCAGGGGGCGAGTGGCTACACCTTC
TRBJ1-1,.,TRBV2,TRBD1,CASSRGRGRLGNTEAFF,TGTGCCAGCAGTCGAGGCAGGGGGCGTCTGGGGAACACTGAAGCTTTCTTT
TRBJ2-7,.,TRBV2,.,CASSEVTVEQYF,TGTGCCAGCAGTGAAGTTACAGTCGAGCAGTACTTC
TRBJ2-7,once,TRBV10-3,TRBD1,CAISGPGQGADEQYF,TGTGCCATCAGTGGTCCGGGACAGGGGGCGGACGAGCAGTACTTC
TRBJ1-1,.,TRBV7-2,.,CASSFDTNTEAFF,TGTGCCAGCAGCTTCGACACTAACACTGAAGCTTTCTTT
TRBJ2-2,.,TRBV18,TRBD2,CASSPPSGSDGELFF,TGTGCCAGCTCACCACCTAGCGGGAGTGACGGGGAGCTGTTTTTT
TRBJ1-5,.,TRBV2,.,CASSEGPNKPQHF,TGTGCCAGCAGTGAGGGGCCAAATAAACCCCAGCATTTT
TRBJ2-5,.,TRBV10-2,.,CASSGGGETQYF,TGCGCCAGCAGTGGGGGCGGCGAGACCCAGTACTTC
TRBJ1-5,.,TRBV24-1,TRBD1,CATQRSGGRQPQHF,TGTGCCACCCAACGGTCAGGGGGCCGGCAGCCCCAGCATTTT
TRBJ1-5,once,TRBV19,.,CASGGSYSNQPQHF,TGTGCCAGTGGAGGATCTTATAGCAATCAGCCCCAGCATTTT
TRBJ1-2,.,TRBV6-5,.,CASRPGGIHNYGYTF,TGTGCCAGCAGGCCGGGCGGGATCCATAACTATGGCTACACCTTC
TRBJ1-2,.,TRBV6-5,.,CASRSWTADGYTF,TGTGCCAGCAGATCATGGACAGCGGATGGCTACACCTTC
TRBJ1-5,.,TRBV29-1,.,CSVGSDNQPQHF,TGCAGCGTTGGGTCAGACAATCAGCCCCAGCATTTT
TRBJ2-2,.,TRBV7-3,.,CASSLNSVNTGELFF,TGTGCCAGCAGCTTAAACTCCGTGAACACCGGGGAGCTGTTTTTT
TRBJ2-7,.,TRBV28,TRBD1,CASSSGQGREQYF,TGTGCCAGCAGCTCTGGACAGGGTAGGGAGCAGTACTTC
TRBJ2-5,.,TRBV18,TRBD2,CASSPLAGAQETQYF,TGTGCCAGCTCACCCCTAGCGGGGGCTCAAGAGACCCAGTACTTC
TRBJ1-3,.,TRBV4-2,TRBD1,CASSQETTGAGNTIYF,TGTGCCAGCAGCCAAGAGACGACAGGGGCTGGAAACACCATATATTTT
TRBJ1-2,.,TRBV6-5,TRBD1,CASRPGTVYGYTF,TGTGCCAGCAGGCCCGGGACAGTCTATGGCTACACCTTC
TRBJ1-2,.,TRBV4-1,.,CASSHPDSSGYTF,TGCGCCAGCAGCCACCCGGACAGCTCTGGCTACACCTTC
TRBJ2-7,few,TRBV15,.,CATSSQFSYEQYF,TGTGCCACCAGCAGTCAATTTTCCTACGAGCAGTACTTC
TRBJ2-7,.,TRBV5-8,.,CASSLPQTRPIYEQYF,TGTGCCAGCAGCTTACCCCAGACTAGACCTATCTACGAGCAGTACTTC
TRBJ2-2,.,TRBV2,TRBD2,CASRWTSGTTGELFF,TGTGCCAGCAGATGGACTAGCGGAACCACCGGGGAGCTGTTTTTT
TRBJ1-1,.,TRBV19,.,CASSILGGSTEAFF,TGTGCCAGTAGTATATTGGGGGGAAGCACTGAAGCTTTCTTT
TRBJ1-1,.,TRBV12-5,.,CASGPPGLTEAFF,TGTGCTAGTGGTCCCCCAGGGCTTACTGAAGCTTTCTTT
TRBJ2-1,.,TRBV24-1,TRBD1,CATSATPGQGENFNEQFF,TGTGCCACCAGTGCGACCCCGGGACAGGGGGAAAATTTCAATGAGCAGTTCTTC
TRBJ1-2,.,TRBV24-1,TRBD1,CATNPGTDADLNYGYTF,TGTGCCACCAACCCCGGGACAGACGCCGACTTAAACTATGGCTACACCTTC
TRBJ1-4,.,TRBV7-2,TRBD1,CASSPGTGVNEKLFF,TGTGCCAGCAGCCCTGGGACAGGAGTTAATGAAAAACTGTTTTTT
TRBJ1-6,.,TRBV21-1,.,CASVQGTDSPLHF,TGTGCCAGCGTACAGGGGACAGATTCACCCCTCCACTTT
TRBJ2-7,.,TRBV6-5,TRBD1,CASSTTGTGGGQQYF,TGTGCCAGCAGTACTACCGGGACAGGGGGCGGTCAGCAGTACTTC
TRBJ1-3,once,TRBV18,.,CASSPPWSQENTIYF,TGTGCCAGCTCACCACCGTGGAGCCAAGAAAACACCATATATTTT
TRBJ2-7,.,TRBV5-1,TRBD1,CASSLGQGADEQYF,TGCGCCAGCAGCTTGGGACAGGGGGCGGACGAGCAGTACTTC
TRBJ1-1,.,TRBV3-1/TRBV3-2,TRBD1,CASSQDRRGQAFF,TGTGCCAGCAGCCAAGATAGGAGGGGGCAAGCTTTCTTT
TRBJ1-4,.,TRBV4-1,.,CASSPWDTSTNEKLFF,TGCGCCAGCAGCCCCTGGGACACCTCAACTAATGAAAAACTGTTTTTT
TRBJ1-2,.,TRBV3-1/TRBV3-2,TRBD1,CASSPLGQGGYGYTF,TGTGCCAGCAGCCCACTTGGACAGGGGGGCTATGGCTACACCTTC
TRBJ1-6,few,TRBV5-1,.,CASSLRGPYNSPLHF,TGCGCCAGCAGCCTCCGAGGCCCCTATAATTCACCCCTCCACTTT
TRBJ1-5,.,TRBV15,.,CATSRQTYSNQPQHF,TGTGCCACCAGCAGGCAGACATATAGCAATCAGCCCCAGCATTTT
TRBJ2-1,.,TRBV10-2,TRBD2,CASSPSGRPFLEQFF,TGCGCCAGCAGTCCTAGCGGGAGGCCGTTTCTTGAGCAGTTCTTC
TRBJ2-7,.,TRBV11-3,TRBD2,CASSLEAGGPHEQYF,TGTGCCAGCAGCTTAGAAGCGGGAGGGCCCCACGAGCAGTACTTC
TRBJ2-1,.,TRBV29-1,TRBD1,CSVAGGEQFF,TGCAGTGTGGCAGGGGGCGAGCAGTTCTTC
TRBJ1-2,.,TRBV12-3/TRBV12-4,.,CASGTFAGVGYTF,TGTGCCAGCGGGACCTTCGCGGGAGTTGGCTACACCTTC
TRBJ2-1,.,TRBV29-1,TRBD1,CSFRDSPYNEQFF,TGCAGCTTCCGGGACAGCCCTTACAATGAGCAGTTCTTC
TRBJ2-7,.,TRBV7-3,TRBD2,CASSLAGGPIVPYEQYF,TGTGCCAGCAGCTTAGCGGGGGGCCCCATTGTACCCTACGAGCAGTACTTC
TRBJ1-1,.,TRBV6-1,.,CASSEGWGRRGAFF,TGTGCCAGCAGTGAGGGCTGGGGAAGGCGGGGAGCTTTCTTT
TRBJ1-2,.,TRBV7-8,TRBD1,CASSGTGVNGYTF,TGTGCCAGCAGCGGCACAGGGGTAAATGGCTACACCTTC
TRBJ2-7,few,TRBV12-3/TRBV12-4,TRBD1,CASRPDRGRQYF,TGTGCCAGCAGACCAGACAGGGGGAGGCAGTACTTC
TRBJ1-1,.,TRBV30,.,CAWSLGARAFF,TGTGCCTGGAGCCTGGGGGCCCGGGCTTTCTTT
TRBJ1-5,few,TRBV19,.,CASSIIGAQQGPQHF,TGTGCCAGTAGTATTATAGGGGCTCAACAAGGGCCCCAGCATTTT
TRBJ2-5,.,TRBV27,TRBD2,CASSNKRLAGGRETQYF,TGTGCCAGCAGTAATAAAAGACTAGCGGGAGGGAGAGAGACCCAGTACTTC
TRBJ1-4,.,TRBV11-1,.,CASSAREIGEKLFF,TGTGCCAGCAGCGCCAGGGAAATTGGTGAAAAACTGTTTTTT
TRBJ1-6,.,TRBV5-1,.,CASSLLGLLMDSPLHF,TGCGCCAGCAGCTTGCTGGGACTCCTAATGGATTCACCCCTCCACTTT
TRBJ1-2,.,TRBV28,TRBD1,CASSSGQENYGYTF,TGTGCCAGCAGTTCGGGACAGGAAAACTATGGCTACACCTTC
TRBJ2-2,.,TRBV2,TRBD1,CASSEGQGAIGELFF,TGTGCCAGCAGTGAGGGACAGGGGGCCATCGGGGAGCTGTTTTTT
TRBJ1-6,.,TRBV5-1,.,CASTPGGDTGSPLHF,TGCGCCAGCACCCCTGGGGGGGACACGGGGTCACCCCTCCACTTT
TRBJ1-2,.,TRBV6-1,.,CASSELKGDGYTF,TGTGCCAGCAGTGAACTGAAAGGGGATGGCTACACCTTC
TRBJ2-7,once,TRBV9,.,CASSVAAGDEQYF,TGTGCCAGCAGCGTAGCTGCAGGGGACGAGCAGTACTTC